One and the same sample provided the 13 T cell receptor beta chains below, sequenced in a study of blood T cell repertoires in COVID-19. TCRdb's copy holds only in-frame clones and misses some; the assay was immunoSEQ multiplex PCR. The sample contains roughly 120,000 clones, about 94% of which appear only once. What was sequenced was peripheral blood. These receptors came from a middle-aged man with COVID-19, enrolled during active disease.

This clone appeared a few times. The chain combines TRBV13 with TRBJ2-2; 9 bases line up with TRBD2. CDR1 is PRHDT, CDR2 FYEKMQ, per germline (reference sequence). V dropped 4 bases and J dropped 6; count of bases not matched to a gene: 15. There are 18 residues in the CDR3. CDR3 in DNA: TGTGCCAGCAGCTCCTGGGCCCTAGCGGGAACAGACGCCGGGGAGCTGTTTTTT. This encodes CASSSWALAGTDAGELFF.

This sequence joins TRBV6-4 and TRBJ2-1; 9 bases map to TRBD2. Trimming cost V 0 bases and J 8 bases; bases outside gene matches: 5. Germline V gene sequence: CDR1 MRHNA, CDR2 SNTAGT. This CDR3 has 15 amino acids. The CDR3 protein is CASSDSYSGSDEQFF. The DNA of the CDR3 is TGTGCCAGCAGTGACTCGTATAGCGGGAGTGATGAGCAGTTCTTC.

This chain connects TRBV24-1 to TRBJ2-1; 12 positions match TRBD2. The ends lost 10 bases at V and 0 bases at J; junction bases unmatched: 6. Germline V gene lookup returns CDR1 KGHDR and CDR2 SFDVKD. The CDR3 length is 16 residues. The CDR3 DNA reads TGTGCCACAGCGACTAGCGGGAGAACCTCCTACAATGAGCAGTTCTTC. This encodes CATATSGRTSYNEQFF.

The chain recombines TRBV5-1 with TRBJ1-1; no definite D call. From germline, CDR1 is SGHRS and CDR2 YFSETQ. V was shortened by 0 bases and J by 4 bases, with 16 bases between the two germline ends. This CDR3 has 16 residues. The CDR3 region has the DNA TGCGCCAGCAGCTTGGCTTCAGGTCAGAGTTTCACTGAAGCTTTCTTT. This encodes CASSLASGQSFTEAFF.

This sequence joins TRBV9 and TRBJ2-3; 10 positions agree with TRBD2. Germline V gene lookup returns CDR1 SGDLS and CDR2 YYNGEE. Trimming removed 5 bases from V and 0 bases from J; junction bases left unmatched: 3. CDR3 length equals 15 residues. The CDR3 loop is CASRPTSGSTDTQYF. The DNA of the CDR3 is TGTGCCAGCAGGCCGACTAGCGGGAGCACAGATACGCAGTATTTT.

CDR3 residues: CASSISFQGGNSPLHF. In nucleotides, the CDR3 is TGTGCCAGTAGTATTTCTTTCCAGGGTGGTAATTCACCCCTCCACTTT. This rearrangement joins TRBV19 to TRBJ1-6; D is perhaps TRBD1 (5 bases). The CDR3 runs 16 residues. The germline gives CDR1 LNHDA, CDR2 SQIVND (reference sequence). Trimming took 3 bases from V and 6 from J, leaving 15 bases between them.

The rearrangement links TRBV2 to TRBJ2-2, with D maybe TRBD1 (6 bases). Per the germline V gene, CDR1 is SNHLY and CDR2 is FYNNEI. Trimming left V 7 bases short and J 2 bases short, with 11 bases between. This CDR3 spans 14 amino acids. Here the CDR3 reads CASKRTVNTGELFF. The CDR3 DNA sequence: TGTGCCAGCAAGAGGACAGTTAACACCGGGGAGCTGTTTTTT.

CDR3 sequence: CASSEYPGADQPQHF. The CDR3 DNA follows: TGTGCCAGCAGTGAATATCCGGGAGCGGATCAGCCCCAGCATTTT. The chain couples TRBV25-1 to TRBJ1-5; D gene ambiguous. The CDR3 is 15 residues long. Germline CDR1 reads MGHDK; CDR2 reads SYGVNS. V shed 0 bases and J shed 5 bases, with 11 bases lying between them.

This clone appeared once. The V call is TRBV19, the J call TRBJ2-5; no clear D gene. The CDR3 covers 14 residues. Looked up from germline, CDR1 is LNHDA and CDR2 is SQIVND (reference sequence). The ends were cut back, 1 base at V and 5 bases at J, with 11 bases in the middle. CDR3 amino acids: CASSIGSIGETQYF. The CDR3 DNA reads as TGTGCCAGTAGTATAGGGTCAATCGGGGAGACCCAGTACTTC.

The chain uses TRBV7-8 and TRBJ2-3; possibly TRBD1 for D (6 bases). With 1 base removed from V and 2 bases from J, the gap between germline ends came to 10 bases. CDR1 and CDR2 (germline): SGHVS, FQNEAQ. The CDR3 loop spans 15 amino acids. CDR3 bases: TGTGCCAGCAGCTTAGTGGGACAAAACACAGATACGCAGTATTTT. This gives the protein CASSLVGQNTDTQYF. The full variable domain, with the rest looked up from reference TRBV7-8 and TRBJ2-3, is GAGVSQSPRYKVAKRGQDVALRCDPISGHVSLFWYQQALGQGPEFLTYFQNEAQLDKSGLPSDRFFAERPEGSVSTLKIQRTQQEDSAVYLCASSLVGQNTDTQYFGPGTRLTVL.

This clone was counted a single time. This rearrangement joins TRBV28 to TRBJ2-7; D is perhaps TRBD1 (5 bases). The CDR3 is 12 amino acids. Germline values: CDR1 MDHEN, CDR2 SYDVKM. Trimming removed 5 bases from V and 2 bases from J, with 7 bases in between. Here the CDR3 DNA reads TGTGCCAGCAGTCAGGGTACCTACGAGCAGTACTTC. It is translated as CASSQGTYEQYF.

J is TRBJ2-5 and V is TRBV6-5; possible D gene TRBD2, 5 bases. The germline V gene encodes CDR1 MNHEY and CDR2 SVGAGI. V was clipped by 6 bases and J by 5 bases, with 16 bases between them. This CDR3 is 14 amino acids long. CDR3: CASRPTRIMETQYF. The CDR3 DNA is TGTGCCAGCAGACCCACTAGGATCATGGAGACCCAGTACTTC.

The chain uses TRBV7-9 and TRBJ2-1; tentative D call: TRBD1 (7 bases). This CDR3 region has 16 residues. V was pared by 5 bases and J by 0 bases, with 14 bases between. The germline gives CDR1 SEHNR, CDR2 FQNEAQ (reference sequence). The CDR3 protein is CASSGGGTASYNEQFF. The CDR3 DNA reads as TGTGCCAGCAGCGGAGGAGGGACAGCCTCCTACAATGAGCAGTTCTTC. Full variable domain (rest looked up from reference TRBV7-9 and TRBJ2-1): DTGVSQNPRHKITKRGQNVTFRCDPISEHNRLYWYRQTLGQGPEFLTYFQNEAQLEKSRLLSDRFSAERPKGSFSTLEIQRTEQGDSAMYLCASSGGGTASYNEQFFGPGTRLTVL.